This TCR beta chain was identified in a study of cytomegalovirus exposure and HLA in healthy donors. Study overall: The study placed 80% to 90% of its approximately 400 genotyped donors in the Caucasian-associated ancestry cluster.

This PCR relied on a set of 60 Vbeta primers and 13 Jbeta primers. TCRdb's table, derived via immunoSEQ multiplex PCR, lists solely in-frame clones and lacks some. The data show about 120,000 clones, approximately 80% seen once. Regarding this clone: Antigen: not known.

Donors sampled were nominally healthy, though unrecorded immune exposures were likely. The CDR3 is made up of 12 amino acids. CDR1 MNHEY and CDR2 SMNVEV come from the germline V gene (reference sequence). V lost 5 bases and J 5 bases, leaving 9 bases between the germline ends. Findings of the study overall: Roughly uniform sequencing depth across donors was assumed, possibly incorrectly.

Sequencing used PBMCs. This chain uses TRBV27 with TRBJ1-1; the D is unclear. The origin of this receptor is a human donor in good health. The CDR3 is CASSPPGTEAFF. The CDR3 nucleotides read TGTGCCAGCAGTCCCCCGGGTACTGAAGCTTTCTTT.